Shown below are 22 T cell receptor beta chains from a single sample sequenced in a study of blood T cell repertoires in COVID-19 (dated by TCRdb to 2018 to 2021). To prepare the library, the immunoSEQ multiplex PCR assay was applied. This is the immuneACCESS table as TCRdb keeps it, with only in-frame sequences that have V and J called. A part of the clones is gone; compared with another copy, unresolved V genes explain less than half, and the rest is unexplained. This sample has about 79,000 clones in its table, and approximately 90% of those were observed once. The ten largest clones capture approximately 15% of the sample. The specimen sequenced was peripheral blood. The receptors shown here come from a man between 65 and 79 years old with active or convalescent COVID-19.

This chain uses TRBV5-1 with TRBJ2-5; the D gene is possibly TRBD2 (6 bases). The germline V gene has CDR1 SGHRS and CDR2 YFSETQ. Trimming cost V 6 bases and J 2 bases, with 11 bases left between them. The CDR3 covers 13 residues. The CDR3 here is CASTLSGQETQYF. The CDR3 DNA reads TGCGCCAGCACCCTCAGCGGGCAAGAGACCCAGTACTTC.

The chain carries TRBV30 and TRBJ1-2, with TRBD1 matching over 7 bases. The CDR3 spans 14 residues. Germline trimming cut 0 bases from V and 3 bases from J; bases unmatched to any gene: 4. CDR1 GTSNPN and CDR2 SVGIG come from the germline V gene (reference sequence). This chain's CDR3 is CAWSVHRGDYGYTF. CDR3 DNA: TGTGCCTGGAGTGTACACAGGGGAGACTATGGCTACACCTTC.

The J gene is TRBJ2-1, the V gene TRBV7-2; D gene ambiguous. Per germline, CDR1 SGHTA and CDR2 FQGNSA. V dropped 2 bases and J dropped 6 bases, with 11 bases sitting between them. The CDR3 contains 14 residues. The CDR3 loop reads CASSLTREANEQFF. The CDR3 DNA follows: TGTGCCAGCAGCTTAACGAGAGAGGCCAATGAGCAGTTCTTC.

V is TRBV9 and J is TRBJ1-1, with 8 nucleotides matching TRBD1. After removal of 4 bases from V and 1 base from J, the junction contained 3 bases not matched to a gene. This CDR3 spans 14 amino acids. Looked up from germline, CDR1 is SGDLS and CDR2 is YYNGEE. The CDR3 sequence is CASSPDRGNTEAFF. As DNA, the CDR3 is TGTGCCAGCAGCCCAGACAGGGGGAACACTGAAGCTTTCTTT.

In its sample, this clone was seen once. This chain uses TRBV10-3 with TRBJ1-1; D uncertain. CDR3 length: 14 amino acids. Deletions cut 10 bases from V and 0 bases from J, with 15 bases between. From germline, CDR1 is ENHRY and CDR2 SYGVKD. CDR3 nucleotides: TGTGCCACCAGCGGAGGCCTGGTGAACACTGAAGCTTTCTTT. Translating gives CATSGGLVNTEAFF.

CDR3 coding DNA: TGTGCCAGCAGCTTGGGTAGCGGGGGAGATACGCAGTATTTT. This gives the protein CASSLGSGGDTQYF. This rearrangement joins TRBV7-3 to TRBJ2-3, with 9 bases aligning to TRBD2. V lost 3 bases and J lost 5; bases outside the gene matches: 3. The CDR3 covers 14 residues. Germline CDR1 is SGHTA and CDR2 is FQGTGA.

V and J are TRBV5-1 and TRBJ2-1; D might be TRBD2 (5 bases). Germline CDR1 reads SGHRS; CDR2 reads YFSETQ. The CDR3 totals 14 residues. V lost 6 bases to trimming and J lost 5 bases, with 15 bases between them. In nucleotides, the CDR3 is TGCGCCAGCACTGAGAGGATGACTAACAATGAGCAGTTCTTC. This gives the protein CASTERMTNNEQFF.

The rearrangement links TRBV30 to TRBJ2-1, with D perhaps matching TRBD2 (5 bases). The ends were cut back, 0 bases at V and 13 bases at J, with 10 bases in the middle. The germline CDR1 and CDR2 sequences are GTSNPN and SVGIG (reference sequence). The CDR3 loop spans 11 amino acids. In DNA, the CDR3 is TGTGCCTGGAGTGTACGTGGGAGACAGTTCTTC. Protein: CAWSVRGRQFF. The whole variable domain, filled in from reference TRBV30 and TRBJ2-1, reads SQTIHQWPATLVQPVGSPLSLECTVEGTSNPNLYWYRQAAGRGLQLLFYSVGIGQISSEVPQNLSASRPQDRQFILSSKKLLLSDSGFYLCAWSVRGRQFFGPGTRLTVL.

The genes are TRBV7-8 and TRBJ2-5, with D possibly TRBD2 on 6 matching bases. This CDR3 is 15 amino acids long. Germline CDR1 reads SGHVS; CDR2 reads FQNEAQ. Trimming stripped 5 bases from V and 2 bases from J, with 15 bases between. CDR3 coding DNA: TGTGCCAGCAGCCTCCTTGGAGCGGGTCAAGAGACCCAGTACTTC. This translates into CASSLLGAGQETQYF.

The chain links TRBV3-1 (or the pseudogene TRBV3-2) to TRBJ1-1; possibly TRBD1 for D (5 bases). Trimming pared 4 bases from V and 1 base from J, leaving 7 bases between. This CDR3 is 13 amino acids long. Germline-derived CDR1 and CDR2 are LGHDT and YNNKEL (reference sequence). As DNA, the CDR3 is TGTGCCAGCAGCCTGACAGAGAACACTGAAGCTTTCTTT. This sequence encodes CASSLTENTEAFF.

J is TRBJ2-1 and V is TRBV5-1; possibly TRBD2 for D (5 bases). From germline, CDR1 is SGHRS and CDR2 YFSETQ. Between the trimmed V and J ends, which lost 4 bases and 5 bases, there was a span of 13 bases. This CDR3 has 14 amino acids. CDR3 amino acids: CASSPRTGNNEQFF. CDR3 nucleotide sequence: TGCGCCAGCAGCCCCAGGACGGGGAACAATGAGCAGTTCTTC.

The CDR3 nucleotides are TGTGCCAGCAGTTTCCAGGGGACAGGGGGAGATACGCAGTATTTT. It yields the protein CASSFQGTGGDTQYF. This sequence joins TRBV6-4 and TRBJ2-3, with 11 bases that match TRBD1. The CDR3 runs to 15 residues. Germline V gene lookup returns CDR1 MRHNA and CDR2 SNTAGT. V dropped 5 bases and J dropped 5; count of bases not matched to a gene: 6.

The CDR3 sequence is CASSRSRGGVADTQYF. The DNA of the CDR3 is TGTGCCAGCAGCCGTAGTCGGGGAGGGGTGGCAGATACGCAGTATTTT. This chain connects TRBV11-2 to TRBJ2-3; 7 positions agree with TRBD2. The CDR3 has 16 residues. V shed 5 bases and J 4 bases; nucleotides not matched to a gene: 12. The germline gives CDR1 SGHAT, CDR2 FQNNGV. The full variable domain, in which reference TRBV11-2 and TRBJ2-3 provide the parts outside the CDR3, is EAGVAQSPRYKIIEKRQSVAFWCNPISGHATLYWYQQILGQGPKLLIQFQNNGVVDDSQLPKDRFSAERLKGVDSTLKIQPAKLEDSAVYLCASSRSRGGVADTQYFGPGTRLTVL.

The chain carries TRBV10-3 and TRBJ1-2, with a possible D match to TRBD1 (6 bases). Looked up from germline, CDR1 is ENHRY and CDR2 is SYGVKD. V lost 5 bases to trimming and J lost 8 bases, with 12 bases between them. The CDR3 is made up of 12 amino acids. This CDR3 is CAISPGETGYTF. For the CDR3, the DNA is TGTGCCATCAGTCCAGGGGAAACGGGCTACACCTTC.

The chain links TRBV29-1 to TRBJ2-2, with a tentative D call TRBD2 (6 bases). Germline V gives CDR1 SQVTM, CDR2 ANQGSEA. The CDR3 is made up of 12 amino acids. The germline V and J ends were trimmed by 7 bases and 5 bases, with 11 bases remaining between them. CDR3 DNA sequence: TGCAGCGCCAACAGCGGGACCGGGGAGCTGTTTTTT. Its translation is CSANSGTGELFF.

The chain recombines TRBV5-1 with TRBJ2-1; D may be TRBD1 (6 bases). Between the trimmed V and J ends, which lost 3 bases and 6 bases, there was a span of 16 bases. Germline assignment: CDR1 SGHRS and CDR2 YFSETQ. This CDR3 region has 15 residues. The chain's CDR3 is CASSSNTGLSNEQFF. CDR3 in DNA: TGCGCCAGCAGCTCCAATACAGGGCTTAGCAATGAGCAGTTCTTC. The variable domain in full, with the rest retrieved from reference TRBV5-1 and TRBJ2-1, is KAGVTQTPRYLIKTRGQQVTLSCSPISGHRSVSWYQQTPGQGLQFLFEYFSETQRNKGNFPGRFSGRQFSNSRSEMNVSTLELGDSALYLCASSSNTGLSNEQFFGPGTRLTVL.

This chain joins TRBV27 and TRBJ2-1; weak D call: TRBD2 (5 bases). The germline V and J ends were trimmed by 5 bases and 7 bases, with 9 bases remaining between them. The germline V gene has CDR1 MNHEY and CDR2 SMNVEV (reference sequence). The CDR3 spans 12 residues. CDR3 region: CASSPRLNEQFF. CDR3 coding DNA: TGTGCCAGCAGTCCTCGACTAAATGAGCAGTTCTTC.

This clone was seen a few times. The genes are TRBV3-1 (or the pseudogene TRBV3-2) and TRBJ2-6; D perhaps matches TRBD2 (5 bases). Germline loops: CDR1 LGHDT, CDR2 YNNKEL (reference sequence). This CDR3 contains 16 residues. V lost 4 bases to trimming and J lost 1 base, with 11 bases between them. The CDR3 nucleotides are TGTGCCAGCAGCCCGGGGTTTACTTCTGGGGCCAACGTCCTGACTTTC. Protein sequence: CASSPGFTSGANVLTF.

The genes are TRBV18 and TRBJ2-3; TRBD1 might be the D (5 bases). Trimming took off 2 bases at V and 0 bases at J, with 9 bases between the two ends. There are 15 residues in the CDR3. Germline CDR1 KGHSH, CDR2 LQKENI. Here the CDR3 DNA reads TGTGCCAGCTCACCAGACAGATTCAGCACAGATACGCAGTATTTT. This encodes CASSPDRFSTDTQYF.

The genes are TRBV6-2 or TRBV6-3 and TRBJ2-3; 10 nucleotides agree with TRBD2. V shed 6 bases, J shed 5 bases, and the junction held 14 bases outside the gene matches. CDR3 length: 17 amino acids. Germline-derived CDR1 and CDR2 are MNHEY and SVGEGT. The CDR3 region is CASSLPTSGSTEDTQYF. The CDR3 nucleotides read TGTGCCAGCAGCCTCCCGACTAGCGGGTCCACAGAAGATACGCAGTATTTT.

The chain links TRBV18 to TRBJ2-1; possible D gene TRBD2, 6 bases. CDR1 and CDR2 from the germline V gene are KGHSH and LQKENI. Trimming cost V 0 bases and J 4 bases, with 13 bases left between them. The CDR3 has 16 amino acids. In DNA, the CDR3 is TGTGCCAGCTCACCACCGAACGGAGCGGGTTACAATGAGCAGTTCTTC. Amino acid sequence: CASSPPNGAGYNEQFF.

The V gene is TRBV19, the J gene TRBJ1-1; 8 bases fit TRBD1. Losses at the gene ends were 5 bases for V and 0 bases for J; bases not matched to a gene: 8. The germline V gene has CDR1 LNHDA and CDR2 SQIVND (reference sequence). The CDR3 sequence is 16 residues long. The CDR3 coding sequence is TGTGCCAGTAGTTCTTGGACAGGGATTATGAACACTGAAGCTTTCTTT. This gives the protein CASSSWTGIMNTEAFF.